Below, 6 T cell receptor beta chains from the same sample are listed, as sequenced in a study of T cells after yellow fever vaccination. From the 5' RACE reads, TCRdb called clonotypes with MiXCR, one entry per CDR3 protein. The sample lists over 110,000 distinct CDR3 sequences; about 7.7% were seen once. The specimen comprised CD4+ T cells sorted from PBMCs, sampled 5 days after the yellow fever booster vaccination. The receptors come from a man aged 25 to 40 who received the YFV17D yellow fever vaccine.

This clonotype was seen at least ten times. The chain couples TRBV11-3 to TRBJ2-3; D gene uncertain. Germline V gene sequence: CDR1 SGHNT, CDR2 YENEEA. V dropped 8 bases and J dropped 5 bases, with 14 bases sitting between them. The CDR3 covers 13 residues. For the CDR3, the DNA is TGTGCCAGCCGTGAGACCTCAGTAGATACGCAGTATTTT. Translating it yields CASRETSVDTQYF.

A remark on this clonotype: The junction does not match germline at one end; this may be a read error. The chain combines TRBV20-1 with TRBJ2-7, with 8 bases aligning to TRBD1. Germline lookup yields CDR1 DFQATT and CDR2 SNEGSKA (reference sequence). The CDR3 runs to 15 residues. CDR3 amino acids: CRAGIGQGLSYEQYF. The CDR3 nucleotides read TGCCGTGCTGGTATCGGACAGGGCCTATCTTACGAGCAGTACTTC.

This clonotype came up many times. The chain joins TRBV5-1 to TRBJ2-1; maybe TRBD2 (6 bases). The CDR3 length is 11 residues. Trimming took 5 bases from V and 8 from J, leaving 8 bases between them. CDR1 is SGHRS and CDR2 is YFSETQ in the germline V gene. The CDR3 DNA follows: TGCGCCAGCAGGTGGGGGGATGAGCAGTTCTTC. As protein: CASRWGDEQFF. Looking up the rest from reference TRBV5-1 and TRBJ2-1 gives the full variable domain: KAGVTQTPRYLIKTRGQQVTLSCSPISGHRSVSWYQQTPGQGLQFLFEYFSETQRNKGNFPGRFSGRQFSNSRSEMNVSTLELGDSALYLCASRWGDEQFFGPGTRLTVL.

The table lists this clonotype with many counts. This chain links TRBV4-2 with TRBJ2-7; TRBD2 matches 10 bases. With V trimmed by 0 bases and J by 4 bases, 6 bases remained unmatched. The CDR3 has 16 amino acids. Germline CDR1 LGHNA, CDR2 YNFKEQ. CDR3 nucleotide sequence: TGTGCCAGCAGCCAAGATTATAAGCGGGAGGGTTACGAGCAGTACTTC. Its translation is CASSQDYKREGYEQYF.

This clonotype was picked up many times. The rearrangement uses TRBV29-1 and TRBJ2-6, with D perhaps TRBD2 (5 bases). Germline-derived CDR1 and CDR2 are SQVTM and ANQGSEA. The CDR3 has 15 residues. The germline V and J ends were trimmed by 6 bases and 0 bases, with 12 bases remaining between them. In DNA, the CDR3 is TGCAGCGTACTAGGACGCGACTCTGGGGCCAACGTCCTGACTTTC. This encodes CSVLGRDSGANVLTF. Complete variable domain (other parts from reference TRBV29-1 and TRBJ2-6): SAVISQKPSRDICQRGTSLTIQCQVDSQVTMMFWYRQQPGQSLTLIATANQGSEATYESGFVIDKFPISRPNLTFSTLTVSNMSPEDSSIYLCSVLGRDSGANVLTFGAGSRLTVL.

This clonotype was seen repeatedly, ten times or more. V is TRBV12-3 or TRBV12-4 and J is TRBJ1-5; D gene unclear. Trimming took 4 bases from V and 3 from J, leaving 4 bases between them. The CDR3 is made up of 12 amino acids. The CDR3 DNA follows: TGTGCCAGCAGTTCCTTCAATCAGCCCCAGCATTTT. As protein: CASSSFNQPQHF.